This T cell receptor (beta chain) was profiled in a study of blood T cell repertoires in COVID-19. Study information: COVID-19 samples, acute and convalescent, were from the United States, Italy and Spain. In each case, the material was cDNA or gDNA derived from T cells, B-cell-depleted T cells, or PBMCs.

Authors' methods: Reference gene primer amplification in the assay estimated nucleated cell counts. Method: immunoSEQ multiplex PCR; TCRdb's copy keeps in-frame clones and lacks some. Clonal size and the V and J genes are those of that table, whereas D and trimming came from the DNA. The data contain about 270,000 clones, about 88% of them singletons. CDR3 length equals 15 residues. Germline V CDR1 and CDR2: MNHEY, SVGAGI. Trimming pared 6 bases from V and 1 base from J, leaving 16 bases between. Seattle cases were enrolled at active infection and followed longitudinally. The receptor was derived from a human donor with COVID-19, enrolled during active disease. The donor label of this sample is uncertain. The chain recombines TRBV6-5 with TRBJ2-7; D perhaps matches TRBD1 (6 bases). The sequencing input was peripheral blood. CDR3 loop: CASSEYRDTSYEQYF. CDR3 in DNA: TGTGCCAGCAGCGAGTACCGGGACACATCCTACGAGCAGTACTTC.